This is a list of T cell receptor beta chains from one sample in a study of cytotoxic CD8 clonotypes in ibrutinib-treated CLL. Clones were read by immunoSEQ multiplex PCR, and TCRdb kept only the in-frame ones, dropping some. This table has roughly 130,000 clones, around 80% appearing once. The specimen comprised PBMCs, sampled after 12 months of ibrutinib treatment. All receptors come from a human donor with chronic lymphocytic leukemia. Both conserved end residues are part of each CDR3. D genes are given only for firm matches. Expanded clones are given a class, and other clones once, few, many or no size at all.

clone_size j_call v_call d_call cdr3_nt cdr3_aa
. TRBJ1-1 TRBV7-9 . TGTGCCAGCAGCTTAGATTTCCTGGGCGCTGAAGCTTTCTTT CASSLDFLGAEAFF
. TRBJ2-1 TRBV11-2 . TGTGCCAGCAGCTTACCGGGACTCACCTACAATGAGCAGTTCTTC CASSLPGLTYNEQFF
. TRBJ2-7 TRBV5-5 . TGTGCCAGCAGCTTGTTTTCGGCGAGGGGCTCCTACGAGCAGTACTTC CASSLFSARGSYEQYF
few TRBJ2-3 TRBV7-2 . TGTGCCAGCAGCGCGGACAACGCAGATACGCAGTATTTT CASSADNADTQYF
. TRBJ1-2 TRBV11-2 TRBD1 TGTGCCAGCAGCACCCCGCGGGACAGGGGCTATGGCTACACCTTC CASSTPRDRGYGYTF
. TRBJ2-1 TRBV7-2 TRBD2 TGTGCCAGCAGCTTAGTGGGACTAGCGGACCGCTCCTACAATGAGCAGTTCTTC CASSLVGLADRSYNEQFF
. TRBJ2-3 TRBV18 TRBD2 TGTGCCAGCTCACCAATGGTGGGAGGGCCAGATACGCAGTATTTT CASSPMVGGPDTQYF
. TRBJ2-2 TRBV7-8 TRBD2 TGTGCCAGCAGCTTTTCCGGGACTAGCGGGACTCGTGAGGGCACCGGGGAGCTGTTTTTT CASSFSGTSGTREGTGELFF
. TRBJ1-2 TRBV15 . TGTGCCACGACTACCGGGAACTATGGCTACACCTTC CATTTGNYGYTF
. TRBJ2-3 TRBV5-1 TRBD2 TGCGCCAGCAGCTTGGTACCCCCGACGACTAGCGGGGTGGAGGATACGCAGTATTTT CASSLVPPTTSGVEDTQYF
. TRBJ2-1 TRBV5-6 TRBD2 TGTGCCAGCAGTCGGACTAGCGGGAATGAGCAGTTCTTC CASSRTSGNEQFF
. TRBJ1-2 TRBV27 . TGTGCCAGCAGTTTATCAGGGATAGGCTATGGCTACACCTTC CASSLSGIGYGYTF
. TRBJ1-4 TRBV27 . TGTGCCAGCAGTACCATGAGGAGGGCAGTCGGAGAAAAACTGTTTTTT CASSTMRRAVGEKLFF
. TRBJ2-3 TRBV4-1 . TGCGCCAGCAGCCAAGTAAGAGTGGGACTTGATACGCAGTATTTT CASSQVRVGLDTQYF
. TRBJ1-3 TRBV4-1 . TGCGCCAGCAGCCAAGATCGGGCCAGGGGCCGACTTTCTGGAAACACCATATATTTT CASSQDRARGRLSGNTIYF
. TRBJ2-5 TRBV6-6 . TGTGCCAGCAGTTACCAGGGATCACAGGAAGAAGAGACCCAGTACTTC CASSYQGSQEEETQYF
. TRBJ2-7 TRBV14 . TGTGCCAGCAGCCTCGCGTATGGGGACTCCTACGAGCAGTACTTC CASSLAYGDSYEQYF
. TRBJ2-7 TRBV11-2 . TGTGCCAGCAGCGCGCTCTCCGGGACATTCTACGAGCAGTACTTC CASSALSGTFYEQYF
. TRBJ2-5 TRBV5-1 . TGCGCCAGCAGCTTGCGGGCAGACCAAGAGACCCAGTACTTC CASSLRADQETQYF
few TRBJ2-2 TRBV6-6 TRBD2 TGTGCCAGCAGGACTAGCGGGAGTTCGAACACCGGGGAGCTGTTTTTT CASRTSGSSNTGELFF
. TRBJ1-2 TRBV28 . TGTGCCAGCAGTCTCTTAGTTGGAGGCTACACCTTC CASSLLVGGYTF
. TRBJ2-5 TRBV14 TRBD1 TGTGCCAGCAATTCCGGGACAGGGGGCCGCGAGACCCAGTACTTC CASNSGTGGRETQYF
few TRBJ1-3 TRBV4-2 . TGTGCCAGCAGCCAAGATTTGGGGGCCACTGGAAACACCATATATTTT CASSQDLGATGNTIYF
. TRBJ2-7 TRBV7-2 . TGTGCCAGCAGCCCGAACCTCGAGCAGTACTTC CASSPNLEQYF
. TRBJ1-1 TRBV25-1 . TGTGCCAGCAGTGTTACAATGAACACTGAAGCTTTCTTT CASSVTMNTEAFF
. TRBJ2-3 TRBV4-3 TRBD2 TGCGCCAGCAGCCAAGATCCCGGACTAGCGGGGCTCACAGATACGCAGTATTTT CASSQDPGLAGLTDTQYF
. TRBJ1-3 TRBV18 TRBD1 TGTGCCAGCTCACCCGCACAGGGGACGGCAGGAAACACCATATATTTT CASSPAQGTAGNTIYF
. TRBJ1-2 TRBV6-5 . TGTGCCAGCAGTTACTCGAACCGTGGCTACACCTTC CASSYSNRGYTF
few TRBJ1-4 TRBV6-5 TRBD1 TGTGCCAGCAGTTACTCGGGACAGGGTGGAGAAAAACTGTTTTTT CASSYSGQGGEKLFF
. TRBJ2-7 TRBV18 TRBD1 TGTGCCAGCTCACCGGACAGGGGAAAGCAGTACTTC CASSPDRGKQYF
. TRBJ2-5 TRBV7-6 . TGTGCCAGCAGCTCCGAGCGAGGGCTCCACGAGACCCAGTACTTC CASSSERGLHETQYF